This T cell receptor beta chain originates from a study of blood T cell repertoires in COVID-19. Per the germline V gene, CDR1 is SGHRS and CDR2 is YFSETQ. This CDR3 comprises 14 residues. Sequencing was performed with immunoSEQ multiplex PCR; in TCRdb, only in-frame clones are kept and a portion is missing. This sample has 350,000 to 450,000 clones, with over 80% found just once. With respect to this clone: At one boundary the junction diverges from the germline segment, which might be a read error.

The TCR comes from a woman between 45 and 60 years old who had recovered from COVID-19. The sequencing input was PBMCs or T cells enriched from blood (not recorded which). The J gene is TRBJ1-1, the V gene TRBV5-1, with D tentatively TRBD1 (6 bases). In DNA, the CDR3 is TGCGCCAGCAGCTTGGCTACAGGGAACGCTGAAGCTTTCTTT. Amino acids: CASSLATGNAEAFF.